This T cell receptor (beta chain) was retrieved from a study of T-cell memory formation after mild COVID-19. On the study more broadly: Clustering of TCRs was largely donor specific. Overall study results and limits: Mostly located in CM and EM were contracting CD4+ clones, with contracting CD8+ clones located in EMRA.

TCRdb passed the 5' RACE reads through MiXCR, listing each CDR3 protein once. The sample consists of fewer than 5,000 distinct CDR3 sequences, 24% of them appearing once. Unmatched junction bases numbered 13, after V lost 4 bases and J lost 4 bases. This CDR3 spans 18 amino acids. Per the germline V gene, CDR1 is SGHRS and CDR2 is YFSETQ. By sample share, this clonotype is medium-sized. What it recognizes is unknown. This TCR was sampled from an adult who had mild COVID-19 (a few samples of this study predate the infection). Cell type and time point are not known. This sequence joins TRBV5-1 and TRBJ2-5; 13 bases match TRBD2. The sequencing sample was made of PBMCs or a T cell subset sorted from them (not recorded which). As DNA, the CDR3 is TGCGCCAGCAGCCGGACCGGGACTAGCGGGGTTTTCGTAGAGACCCAGTACTTC. Amino acid sequence: CASSRTGTSGVFVETQYF. The full variable domain, rest sourced from reference TRBV5-1 and TRBJ2-5, is KAGVTQTPRYLIKTRGQQVTLSCSPISGHRSVSWYQQTPGQGLQFLFEYFSETQRNKGNFPGRFSGRQFSNSRSEMNVSTLELGDSALYLCASSRTGTSGVFVETQYFGPGTRLLVL.